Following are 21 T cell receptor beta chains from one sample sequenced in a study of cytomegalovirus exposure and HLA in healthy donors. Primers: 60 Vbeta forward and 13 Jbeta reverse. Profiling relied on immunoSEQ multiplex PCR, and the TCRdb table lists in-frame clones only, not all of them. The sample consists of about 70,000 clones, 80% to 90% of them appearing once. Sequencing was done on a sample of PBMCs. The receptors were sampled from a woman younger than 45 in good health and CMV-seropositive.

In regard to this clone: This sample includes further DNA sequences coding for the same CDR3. The CDR3 sequence is CASSPGGGAITQYF. CDR3 bases: TGCGCCAGCAGCCCGGGCGGGGGCGCGATAACGCAGTATTTT. The genes are TRBV5-1 and TRBJ2-3; tentatively, D is TRBD2 (7 bases). Germline V CDR1 and CDR2: SGHRS, YFSETQ. CDR3 length equals 14 residues. Deletions cut 4 bases from V and 9 bases from J, with 18 bases between.

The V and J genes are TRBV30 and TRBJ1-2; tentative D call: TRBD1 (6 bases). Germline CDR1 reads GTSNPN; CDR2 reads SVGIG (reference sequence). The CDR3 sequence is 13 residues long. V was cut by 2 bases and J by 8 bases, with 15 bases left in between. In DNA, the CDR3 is TGTGCCTGGAGTCAAATTGGGGGCCACGGCTACACCTTC. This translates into CAWSQIGGHGYTF.

DNA for the CDR3: TGTGCCAGCAGCTTAACAGGGGCTGGAAACACCATATATTTT. It specifies CASSLTGAGNTIYF. The chain is built from TRBV11-2 and TRBJ1-3; 7 bases are shared with TRBD1. V trimming: 2 bases; J trimming: 2 bases; junction bases outside the gene matches: 0. Germline V gene data show CDR1 as SGHAT and CDR2 as FQNNGV. This CDR3 spans 14 amino acids.

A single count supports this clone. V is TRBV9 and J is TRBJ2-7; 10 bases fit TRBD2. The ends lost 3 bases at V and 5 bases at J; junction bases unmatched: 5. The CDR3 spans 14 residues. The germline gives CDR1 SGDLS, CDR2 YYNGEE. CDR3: CASSAGTSADEQYF. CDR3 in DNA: TGTGCCAGCAGCGCCGGGACTAGCGCCGACGAGCAGTACTTC.

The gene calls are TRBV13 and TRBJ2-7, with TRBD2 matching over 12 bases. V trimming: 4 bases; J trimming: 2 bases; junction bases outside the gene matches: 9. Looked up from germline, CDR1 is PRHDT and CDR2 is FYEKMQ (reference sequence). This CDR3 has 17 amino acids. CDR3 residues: CASSSTPGLAGTYEQYF. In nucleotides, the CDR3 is TGTGCCAGCAGCTCGACACCGGGACTAGCGGGCACCTACGAGCAGTACTTC.

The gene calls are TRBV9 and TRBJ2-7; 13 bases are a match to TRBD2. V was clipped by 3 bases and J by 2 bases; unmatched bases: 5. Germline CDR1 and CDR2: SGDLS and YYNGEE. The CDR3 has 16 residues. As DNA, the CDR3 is TGTGCCAGCAGCGCCGGGACTAGCGGGACTACCTACGAGCAGTACTTC. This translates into CASSAGTSGTTYEQYF.

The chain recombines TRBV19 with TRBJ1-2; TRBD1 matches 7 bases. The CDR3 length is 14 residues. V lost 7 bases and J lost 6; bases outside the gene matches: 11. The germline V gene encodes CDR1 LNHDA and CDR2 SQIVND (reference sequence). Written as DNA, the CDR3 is TGTGCCAGTAACGAAAGGGGGCGCCGTGATGGCTACACCTTC. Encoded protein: CASNERGRRDGYTF.

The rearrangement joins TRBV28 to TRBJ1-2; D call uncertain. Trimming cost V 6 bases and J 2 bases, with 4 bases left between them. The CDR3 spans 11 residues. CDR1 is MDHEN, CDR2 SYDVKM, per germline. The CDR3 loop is CASSGNYGYTF. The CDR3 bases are TGTGCCAGCAGCGGGAACTATGGCTACACCTTC.

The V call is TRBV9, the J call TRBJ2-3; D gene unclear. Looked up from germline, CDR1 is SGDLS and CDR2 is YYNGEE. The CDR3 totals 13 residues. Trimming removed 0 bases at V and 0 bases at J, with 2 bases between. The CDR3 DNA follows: TGTGCCAGCAGCGTAGCTAGCACAGATACGCAGTATTTT. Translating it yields CASSVASTDTQYF.

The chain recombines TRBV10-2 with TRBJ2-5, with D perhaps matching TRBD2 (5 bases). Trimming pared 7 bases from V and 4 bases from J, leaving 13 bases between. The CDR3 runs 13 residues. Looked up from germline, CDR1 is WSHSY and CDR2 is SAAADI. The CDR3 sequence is CASKRDRSETQYF. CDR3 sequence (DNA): TGCGCCAGCAAGAGGGATCGATCAGAGACCCAGTACTTC.

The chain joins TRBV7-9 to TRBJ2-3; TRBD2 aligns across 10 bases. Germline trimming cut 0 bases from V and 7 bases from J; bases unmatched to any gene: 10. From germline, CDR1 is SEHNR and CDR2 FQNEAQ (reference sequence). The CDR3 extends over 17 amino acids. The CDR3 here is CASSLANLAGERNTQYF. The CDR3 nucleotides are TGTGCCAGCAGCTTAGCGAACCTAGCGGGAGAGAGGAATACGCAGTATTTT.

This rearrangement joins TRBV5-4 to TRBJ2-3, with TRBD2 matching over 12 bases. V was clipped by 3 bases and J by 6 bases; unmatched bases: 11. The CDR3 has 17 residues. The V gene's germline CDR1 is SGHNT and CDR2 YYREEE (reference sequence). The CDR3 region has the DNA TGTGCCAGCAGCTCGGGGGCTAGCGGGAGGGCAGTGGATACGCAGTATTTT. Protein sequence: CASSSGASGRAVDTQYF.

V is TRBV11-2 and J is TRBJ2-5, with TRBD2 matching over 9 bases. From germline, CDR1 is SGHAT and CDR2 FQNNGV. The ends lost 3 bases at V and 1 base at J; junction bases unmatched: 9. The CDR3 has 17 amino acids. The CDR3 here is CASSLSRLAGFQETQYF. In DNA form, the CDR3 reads TGTGCCAGCAGCTTGAGTCGGCTAGCGGGATTCCAAGAGACCCAGTACTTC.

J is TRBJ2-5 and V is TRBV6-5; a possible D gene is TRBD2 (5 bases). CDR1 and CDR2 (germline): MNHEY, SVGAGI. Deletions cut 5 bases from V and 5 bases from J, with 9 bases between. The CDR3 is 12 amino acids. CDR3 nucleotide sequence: TGTGCCAGCAGTGACCCGGGGGAGACCCAGTACTTC. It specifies CASSDPGETQYF.

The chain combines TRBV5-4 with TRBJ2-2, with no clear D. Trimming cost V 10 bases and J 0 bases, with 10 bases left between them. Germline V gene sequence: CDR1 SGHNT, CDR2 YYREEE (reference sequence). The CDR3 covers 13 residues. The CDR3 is CAPRGPNTGELFF. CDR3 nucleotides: TGTGCCCCCCGCGGCCCGAACACCGGGGAGCTGTTTTTT.

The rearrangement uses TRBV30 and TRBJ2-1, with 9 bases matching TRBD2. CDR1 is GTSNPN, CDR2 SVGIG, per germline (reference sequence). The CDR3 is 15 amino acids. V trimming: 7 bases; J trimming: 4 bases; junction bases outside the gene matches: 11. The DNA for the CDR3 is TGTGCCTCTACCGGGACTAGCCTCATGTACAATGAGCAGTTCTTC. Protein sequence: CASTGTSLMYNEQFF.

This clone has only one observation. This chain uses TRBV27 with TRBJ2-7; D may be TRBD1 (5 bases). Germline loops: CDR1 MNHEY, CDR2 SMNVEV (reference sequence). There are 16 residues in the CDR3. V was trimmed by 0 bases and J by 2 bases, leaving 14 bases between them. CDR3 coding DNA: TGTGCCAGCAGTTTATCCTACAGGAGCCCCACCTACGAGCAGTACTTC. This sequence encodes CASSLSYRSPTYEQYF.

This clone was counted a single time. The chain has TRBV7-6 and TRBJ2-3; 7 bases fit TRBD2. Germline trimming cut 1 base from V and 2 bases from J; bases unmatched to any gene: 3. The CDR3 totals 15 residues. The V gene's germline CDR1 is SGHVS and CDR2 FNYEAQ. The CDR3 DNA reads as TGTGCCAGCAGCTTAGGAGGGACTATCACAGATACGCAGTATTTT. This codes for CASSLGGTITDTQYF.

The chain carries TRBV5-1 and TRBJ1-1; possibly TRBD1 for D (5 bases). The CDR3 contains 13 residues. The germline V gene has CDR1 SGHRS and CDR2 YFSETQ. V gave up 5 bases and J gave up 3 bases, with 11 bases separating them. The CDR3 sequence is CASRGLLDTEAFF. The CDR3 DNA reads TGCGCCAGCAGGGGACTACTGGACACTGAAGCTTTCTTT.

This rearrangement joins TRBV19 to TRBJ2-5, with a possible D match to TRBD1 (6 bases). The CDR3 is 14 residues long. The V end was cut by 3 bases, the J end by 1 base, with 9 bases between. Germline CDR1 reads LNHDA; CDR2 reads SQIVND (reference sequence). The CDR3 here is CASSMGHLQETQYF. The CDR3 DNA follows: TGTGCCAGTAGTATGGGACACCTCCAAGAGACCCAGTACTTC.

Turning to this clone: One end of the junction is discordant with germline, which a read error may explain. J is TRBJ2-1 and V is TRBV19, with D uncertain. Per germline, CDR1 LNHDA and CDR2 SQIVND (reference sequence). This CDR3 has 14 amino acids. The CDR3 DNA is TGTGCCAGTAGTCCCCAAGTTTTGAGGCCTTCGTGGATCTTC. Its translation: CASSPQVLRPSWIF.